These 5 T cell receptor beta chains were sequenced from one sample in a study of blood T cells in healthy people across ages. Together with a sample-barcoded 5' primer, a J-beta primer mix was included in a second PCR lasting 7 to 11 cycles. MiXCR was run by TCRdb on the 5' RACE reads, yielding one entry per CDR3 protein. The sample has 700,000 to 850,000 distinct CDR3 sequences; about 53% are singletons. Sequenced: blood. The receptor source for this set is an older man in good health.

This clonotype was counted a few times. The chain is built from TRBV5-1 and TRBJ2-1, with 9 bases lining up with TRBD1. The CDR3 covers 16 residues. The V gene's germline CDR1 is SGHRS and CDR2 YFSETQ. The J segment lost 2 bases and the V segment lost 4 bases, leaving 7 bases of the junction unmatched. CDR3 loop: CASSGGTGPTYNEQFF. The CDR3 DNA sequence: TGCGCCAGCAGCGGGGGGACAGGGCCCACCTACAATGAGCAGTTCTTC. Full variable domain (missing parts from reference TRBV5-1 and TRBJ2-1): KAGVTQTPRYLIKTRGQQVTLSCSPISGHRSVSWYQQTPGQGLQFLFEYFSETQRNKGNFPGRFSGRQFSNSRSEMNVSTLELGDSALYLCASSGGTGPTYNEQFFGPGTRLTVL.

The chain links TRBV20-1 to TRBJ2-7; 8 nucleotides agree with TRBD1. J lost 9 bases, V lost 1 base, and 11 bases had no gene match. CDR3 size: 14 residues. The germline V gene encodes CDR1 DFQATT and CDR2 SNEGSKA (reference sequence). CDR3 region: CSARAPGQGLAQYF. The CDR3 bases are TGCAGTGCTAGAGCCCCAGGACAGGGCTTGGCGCAGTACTTC.

The rearrangement joins TRBV28 to TRBJ1-2; a weak D match, TRBD1 (6 bases). The V gene's germline CDR1 is MDHEN and CDR2 SYDVKM. Trimming stripped 8 bases from V and 8 bases from J, with 24 bases between. The CDR3 has 15 amino acids. CDR3 bases: TGTGCCAGCCATTTTGGTCAGGGGTTGGTGAGGGGCTACACCTTC. This translates into CASHFGQGLVRGYTF.

This clonotype was seen only once. DNA for the CDR3: TGTGCCACCAGTGATCCAGGGACTAGCTCCTACAATGAGCAGTACTTC. Translating it yields CATSDPGTSSYNEQYF. The chain carries TRBV24-1 and TRBJ2-1; 9 bases are shared with TRBD2. The J call is doubtful: the DNA matches TRBJ2-7 better. Germline V gene lookup returns CDR1 KGHDR and CDR2 SFDVKD. This CDR3 has 16 amino acids.

This clonotype was found once. This rearrangement joins TRBV20-1 to TRBJ2-1, with D perhaps matching TRBD1 (6 bases). This CDR3 has 15 residues. CDR1 is DFQATT and CDR2 is SNEGSKA in the germline V gene (reference sequence). V was trimmed by 0 bases and J by 3 bases, leaving 12 bases between them. The CDR3 is CSARDSGRGYNEQFF. The CDR3 DNA reads as TGCAGTGCTAGAGATTCGGGCAGGGGCTACAATGAGCAGTTCTTC.